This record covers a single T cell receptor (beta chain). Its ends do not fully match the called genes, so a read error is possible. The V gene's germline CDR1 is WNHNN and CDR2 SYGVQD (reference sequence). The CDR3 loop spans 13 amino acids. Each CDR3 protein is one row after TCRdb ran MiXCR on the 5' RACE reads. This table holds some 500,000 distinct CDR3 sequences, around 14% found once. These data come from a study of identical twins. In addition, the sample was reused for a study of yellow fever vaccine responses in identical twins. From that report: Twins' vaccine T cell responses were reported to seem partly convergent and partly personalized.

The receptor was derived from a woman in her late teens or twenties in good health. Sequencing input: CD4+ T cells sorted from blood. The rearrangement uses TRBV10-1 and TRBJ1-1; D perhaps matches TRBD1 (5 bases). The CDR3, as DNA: TGCGCCAGCGTTGCATCCGGGGGTACTGAAGTTTTCTTT. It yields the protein CASVASGGTEVFF.